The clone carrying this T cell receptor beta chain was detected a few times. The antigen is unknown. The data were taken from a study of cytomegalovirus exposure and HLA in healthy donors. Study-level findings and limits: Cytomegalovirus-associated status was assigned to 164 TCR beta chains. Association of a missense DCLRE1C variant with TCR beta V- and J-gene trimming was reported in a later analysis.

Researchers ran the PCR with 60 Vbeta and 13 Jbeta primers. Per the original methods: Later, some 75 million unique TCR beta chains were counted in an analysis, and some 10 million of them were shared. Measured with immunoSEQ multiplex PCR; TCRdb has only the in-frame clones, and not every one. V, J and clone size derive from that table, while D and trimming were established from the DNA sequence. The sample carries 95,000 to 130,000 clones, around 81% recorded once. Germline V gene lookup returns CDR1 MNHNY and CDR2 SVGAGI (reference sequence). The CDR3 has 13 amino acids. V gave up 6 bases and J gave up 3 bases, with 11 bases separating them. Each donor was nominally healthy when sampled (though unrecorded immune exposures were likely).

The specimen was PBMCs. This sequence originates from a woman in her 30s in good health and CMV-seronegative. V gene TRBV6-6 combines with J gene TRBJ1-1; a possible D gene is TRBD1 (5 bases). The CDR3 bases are TGTGCCAGCAGGTCAACAGGATACACTGAAGCTTTCTTT. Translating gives CASRSTGYTEAFF.